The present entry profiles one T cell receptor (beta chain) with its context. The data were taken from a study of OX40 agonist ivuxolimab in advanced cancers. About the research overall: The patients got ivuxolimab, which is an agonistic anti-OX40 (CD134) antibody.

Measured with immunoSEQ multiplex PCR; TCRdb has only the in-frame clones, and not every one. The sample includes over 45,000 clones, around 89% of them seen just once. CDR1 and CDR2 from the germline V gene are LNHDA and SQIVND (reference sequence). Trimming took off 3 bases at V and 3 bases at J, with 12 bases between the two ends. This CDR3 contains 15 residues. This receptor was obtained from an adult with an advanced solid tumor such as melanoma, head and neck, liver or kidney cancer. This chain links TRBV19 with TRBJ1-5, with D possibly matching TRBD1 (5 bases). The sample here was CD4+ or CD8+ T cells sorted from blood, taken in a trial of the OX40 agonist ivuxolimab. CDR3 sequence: CASSMRRQNNQPQHF. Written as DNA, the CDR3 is TGTGCCAGTAGTATGAGGCGACAGAACAATCAGCCCCAGCATTTT. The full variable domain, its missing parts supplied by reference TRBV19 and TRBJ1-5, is DGGITQSPKYLFRKEGQNVTLSCEQNLNHDAMYWYRQDPGQGLRLIYYSQIVNDFQKGDIAEGYSVSREKKESFPLTVTSAQKNPTAFYLCASSMRRQNNQPQHFGDGTRLSIL.